These T cell receptor beta chains were read from a single sample in a study of cytomegalovirus exposure and HLA in healthy donors. Produced via immunoSEQ multiplex PCR; TCRdb's table is partial and in-frame only. The sample consists of over 80,000 clones, around 81% of them appearing once. Source material: PBMCs. Source of these receptors: a man between 35 and 55 years old in good health and CMV-seropositive. The CDR3 runs from the conserved cysteine through the conserved F or W. D genes are given only for firm matches. Only some rows state a clone size, as once, few, many or a class for expanded clones.

d_call: -; v_call: TRBV5-1; j_call: TRBJ1-2; clone_size: few; cdr3_aa: CASSLNAGAGYTF; cdr3_nt: TGCGCCAGCAGCTTGAATGCAGGGGCTGGCTACACCTTC
d_call: TRBD1; v_call: TRBV11-3; j_call: TRBJ2-2; clone_size: -; cdr3_aa: CASSPSPGQGQVAGELFF; cdr3_nt: TGTGCCAGCAGCCCTTCGCCGGGACAGGGCCAAGTTGCCGGGGAGCTGTTTTTT
d_call: -; v_call: TRBV2; j_call: TRBJ2-5; clone_size: -; cdr3_aa: CASAYSGLRRAKETQYF; cdr3_nt: TGTGCCAGCGCCTACTCGGGCCTAAGGAGGGCAAAGGAGACCCAGTACTTC
d_call: TRBD1; v_call: TRBV4-2; j_call: TRBJ1-5; clone_size: once; cdr3_aa: CASSQEQGNQPQHF; cdr3_nt: TGTGCCAGCAGCCAAGAACAGGGGAATCAGCCCCAGCATTTT
d_call: -; v_call: TRBV5-1; j_call: TRBJ2-2; clone_size: -; cdr3_aa: CASSTAGGRITGELFF; cdr3_nt: TGCGCCAGCAGCACCGCCGGAGGGAGGATCACCGGGGAGCTGTTTTTT
d_call: -; v_call: TRBV11-3; j_call: TRBJ2-5; clone_size: once; cdr3_aa: CASSLDPGQETQYF; cdr3_nt: TGTGCCAGCAGCTTAGATCCGGGACAAGAGACCCAGTACTTC
d_call: -; v_call: TRBV27; j_call: TRBJ2-5; clone_size: -; cdr3_aa: CASSFQGRGETQYF; cdr3_nt: TGTGCCAGCAGTTTCCAGGGGAGGGGTGAGACCCAGTACTTC
d_call: -; v_call: TRBV4-1; j_call: TRBJ1-2; clone_size: -; cdr3_aa: CASSQGNGAYGYTF; cdr3_nt: TGCGCCAGCAGCCAAGGGAATGGGGCCTATGGCTACACCTTC
d_call: -; v_call: TRBV28; j_call: TRBJ1-2; clone_size: once; cdr3_aa: CASSTGGTYGYTF; cdr3_nt: TGTGCCAGCAGTACCGGGGGAACCTATGGCTACACCTTC
d_call: -; v_call: TRBV9; j_call: TRBJ1-1; clone_size: -; cdr3_aa: CASGDGRGKGTEAFF; cdr3_nt: TGTGCCAGCGGAGACGGGAGGGGGAAGGGCACTGAAGCTTTCTTT
d_call: -; v_call: TRBV20-1; j_call: TRBJ1-6; clone_size: few; cdr3_aa: CSAEDNSPLHF; cdr3_nt: TGCAGTGCGGAGGATAATTCACCCCTCCACTTT
d_call: -; v_call: TRBV6-5; j_call: TRBJ2-3; clone_size: -; cdr3_aa: CASSRTNTDTQYF; cdr3_nt: TGTGCCAGCAGCCGAACTAACACAGATACGCAGTATTTT
d_call: TRBD1; v_call: TRBV2; j_call: TRBJ1-5; clone_size: -; cdr3_aa: CASSDGTGKQPQHF; cdr3_nt: TGTGCCAGCAGTGACGGGACAGGGAAACAGCCCCAGCATTTT
d_call: -; v_call: TRBV5-1; j_call: TRBJ2-1; clone_size: few; cdr3_aa: CASSLDGGRSYNEQFF; cdr3_nt: TGCGCCAGCAGCTTGGACGGGGGGCGGTCCTACAATGAGCAGTTCTTC
d_call: -; v_call: TRBV2; j_call: TRBJ1-5; clone_size: -; cdr3_aa: CASSEEGGRQPQHF; cdr3_nt: TGTGCCAGCAGTGAGGAAGGGGGTCGTCAGCCCCAGCATTTT
d_call: -; v_call: TRBV6-1; j_call: TRBJ1-1; clone_size: -; cdr3_aa: CASSVGRQVEAFF; cdr3_nt: TGTGCCAGCAGTGTTGGGCGTCAGGTTGAAGCTTTCTTT
d_call: -; v_call: TRBV5-1; j_call: TRBJ2-5; clone_size: -; cdr3_aa: CASGFRDREREAQYF; cdr3_nt: TGCGCCAGCGGATTCCGGGACCGAGAAAGGGAGGCCCAGTACTTC
d_call: -; v_call: TRBV10-3; j_call: TRBJ1-5; clone_size: few; cdr3_aa: CAIASDLRGNQPQHF; cdr3_nt: TGTGCCATCGCTTCGGATCTACGGGGCAATCAGCCCCAGCATTTT
d_call: -; v_call: TRBV7-5; j_call: TRBJ2-7; clone_size: -; cdr3_aa: CVRSFFPGTGAYEQYF; cdr3_nt: TGTGTCAGAAGCTTTTTTCCCGGGACAGGGGCCTACGAGCAGTACTTC
d_call: -; v_call: TRBV2; j_call: TRBJ1-6; clone_size: -; cdr3_aa: CASSRLGSYNSPLHF; cdr3_nt: TGTGCCAGCAGCCGACTGGGCTCCTATAATTCACCCCTCCACTTT
d_call: TRBD1; v_call: TRBV28; j_call: TRBJ2-5; clone_size: -; cdr3_aa: CASSSRQGQETQYF; cdr3_nt: TGTGCCAGCAGTTCGAGACAGGGACAAGAGACCCAGTACTTC
d_call: -; v_call: TRBV6-5; j_call: TRBJ1-3; clone_size: few; cdr3_aa: CASSAGVGNTIYF; cdr3_nt: TGTGCCAGCAGTGCAGGGGTTGGAAACACCATATATTTT
d_call: -; v_call: TRBV6-5; j_call: TRBJ2-7; clone_size: -; cdr3_aa: CASSYGRGYEQYF; cdr3_nt: TGTGCCAGCAGTTATGGCAGGGGCTACGAGCAGTACTTC
d_call: TRBD1; v_call: TRBV28; j_call: TRBJ1-3; clone_size: -; cdr3_aa: CASSSGTDGNTIYF; cdr3_nt: TGTGCCAGCAGTTCCGGGACAGACGGAAACACCATATATTTT
d_call: -; v_call: TRBV28; j_call: TRBJ1-4; clone_size: once; cdr3_aa: CASSSSGYNEKLFF; cdr3_nt: TGTGCCAGCAGTTCCTCCGGGTATAATGAAAAACTGTTTTTT
d_call: TRBD2; v_call: TRBV7-3; j_call: TRBJ2-3; clone_size: -; cdr3_aa: CASSGGGAGTDTQYF; cdr3_nt: TGTGCCAGCAGCGGCGGGGGGGCGGGCACAGATACGCAGTATTTT
d_call: -; v_call: TRBV19; j_call: TRBJ2-1; clone_size: -; cdr3_aa: CASSGGQLLGFYNEQFF; cdr3_nt: TGTGCCAGTAGTGGAGGACAGTTACTCGGATTTTACAATGAGCAGTTCTTC
d_call: -; v_call: TRBV7-9; j_call: TRBJ1-2; clone_size: -; cdr3_aa: CASSLGENGYTF; cdr3_nt: TGTGCCAGCAGCTTAGGTGAGAACGGCTACACCTTC
d_call: -; v_call: TRBV30; j_call: TRBJ1-6; clone_size: -; cdr3_aa: CAWKMDYDNSPLHF; cdr3_nt: TGTGCCTGGAAGATGGACTACGATAATTCACCCCTCCACTTT
d_call: -; v_call: TRBV14; j_call: TRBJ2-7; clone_size: -; cdr3_aa: CASSLLGGPTYEQYF; cdr3_nt: TGTGCCAGCAGCCTACTAGGGGGACCTACCTACGAGCAGTACTTC
d_call: -; v_call: TRBV5-4; j_call: TRBJ1-1; clone_size: -; cdr3_aa: CASSLRSGLPKAAFF; cdr3_nt: TGTGCCAGCAGCTTGAGGAGCGGACTTCCCAAGGCGGCTTTCTTT
d_call: TRBD2; v_call: TRBV19; j_call: TRBJ2-1; clone_size: -; cdr3_aa: CASSMGTTGEQFF; cdr3_nt: TGTGCCAGTAGTATGGGGACTACCGGGGAGCAGTTCTTC
d_call: -; v_call: TRBV7-9; j_call: TRBJ1-2; clone_size: -; cdr3_aa: CSSSLAPGGKGYTF; cdr3_nt: TGTTCCAGCAGCTTAGCGCCTGGGGGGAAGGGCTACACCTTC
d_call: -; v_call: TRBV19; j_call: TRBJ2-2; clone_size: -; cdr3_aa: CAGGSNTGELFF; cdr3_nt: TGTGCCGGAGGGTCGAACACCGGGGAGCTGTTTTTT
d_call: -; v_call: TRBV4-1; j_call: TRBJ1-1; clone_size: -; cdr3_aa: CASSPNGQTHTEAFF; cdr3_nt: TGCGCCAGCAGCCCTAACGGACAGACGCACACTGAAGCTTTCTTT
d_call: -; v_call: TRBV9; j_call: TRBJ1-1; clone_size: -; cdr3_aa: CASSVGRGLNTEAFF; cdr3_nt: TGTGCCAGCAGCGTAGGAAGGGGATTGAACACTGAAGCTTTCTTT
d_call: TRBD1; v_call: TRBV18; j_call: TRBJ1-1; clone_size: -; cdr3_aa: CASSQGQGGWNTEAFF; cdr3_nt: TGTGCCAGCTCGCAAGGGCAAGGGGGCTGGAACACTGAAGCTTTCTTT
d_call: -; v_call: TRBV5-6; j_call: TRBJ1-2; clone_size: -; cdr3_aa: CASNPRVGGLRGYTF; cdr3_nt: TGTGCCAGCAACCCCCGGGTCGGGGGTTTACGTGGCTACACCTTC
d_call: TRBD2; v_call: TRBV5-1; j_call: TRBJ2-3; clone_size: -; cdr3_aa: CASSLAGGTDTQYF; cdr3_nt: TGCGCCAGCAGCTTGGCGGGGGGGACAGATACGCAGTATTTT
d_call: -; v_call: TRBV10-3; j_call: TRBJ1-2; clone_size: -; cdr3_aa: CATTEGPPTNYGYTF; cdr3_nt: TGTGCCACCACGGAGGGGCCACCTACTAACTATGGCTACACCTTC
d_call: -; v_call: TRBV7-9; j_call: TRBJ1-3; clone_size: -; cdr3_aa: CASSLGRDTIYF; cdr3_nt: TGTGCCAGCAGTCTAGGGCGGGACACCATATATTTT
d_call: -; v_call: TRBV5-4; j_call: TRBJ1-1; clone_size: -; cdr3_aa: CASSLAGQWDTEAFF; cdr3_nt: TGTGCCAGCAGCTTGGCCGGACAGTGGGACACTGAAGCTTTCTTT
d_call: -; v_call: TRBV5-5; j_call: TRBJ1-2; clone_size: -; cdr3_aa: CASSGRAGAGYTF; cdr3_nt: TGTGCCAGCAGCGGGAGAGCGGGGGCCGGCTACACCTTC
d_call: -; v_call: TRBV9; j_call: TRBJ1-3; clone_size: -; cdr3_aa: CASSPPAGLDGNTIYF; cdr3_nt: TGTGCCAGCAGCCCCCCAGCAGGGTTGGATGGAAACACCATATATTTT
d_call: TRBD1; v_call: TRBV18; j_call: TRBJ1-1; clone_size: -; cdr3_aa: CASSQGQGETEAFF; cdr3_nt: TGTGCCAGCTCACAGGGACAGGGGGAAACTGAAGCTTTCTTT
d_call: TRBD1; v_call: TRBV7-9; j_call: TRBJ1-1; clone_size: -; cdr3_aa: CASSFVERGGGWAFF; cdr3_nt: TGTGCCAGCAGCTTTGTGGAACGCGGAGGGGGCTGGGCTTTCTTT
d_call: TRBD2; v_call: TRBV27; j_call: TRBJ2-1; clone_size: -; cdr3_aa: CASSLAGGPLNEQFF; cdr3_nt: TGTGCCAGCAGCTTAGCGGGAGGGCCCCTCAATGAGCAGTTCTTC
d_call: TRBD1; v_call: TRBV29-1; j_call: TRBJ2-2; clone_size: -; cdr3_aa: CSVETGGVTGELFF; cdr3_nt: TGCAGCGTTGAGACAGGGGGGGTCACCGGGGAGCTGTTTTTT
d_call: -; v_call: TRBV5-6; j_call: TRBJ1-5; clone_size: -; cdr3_aa: CASSLQAGSVQPQHF; cdr3_nt: TGTGCCAGCAGCCTCCAGGCGGGATCGGTTCAGCCCCAGCATTTT